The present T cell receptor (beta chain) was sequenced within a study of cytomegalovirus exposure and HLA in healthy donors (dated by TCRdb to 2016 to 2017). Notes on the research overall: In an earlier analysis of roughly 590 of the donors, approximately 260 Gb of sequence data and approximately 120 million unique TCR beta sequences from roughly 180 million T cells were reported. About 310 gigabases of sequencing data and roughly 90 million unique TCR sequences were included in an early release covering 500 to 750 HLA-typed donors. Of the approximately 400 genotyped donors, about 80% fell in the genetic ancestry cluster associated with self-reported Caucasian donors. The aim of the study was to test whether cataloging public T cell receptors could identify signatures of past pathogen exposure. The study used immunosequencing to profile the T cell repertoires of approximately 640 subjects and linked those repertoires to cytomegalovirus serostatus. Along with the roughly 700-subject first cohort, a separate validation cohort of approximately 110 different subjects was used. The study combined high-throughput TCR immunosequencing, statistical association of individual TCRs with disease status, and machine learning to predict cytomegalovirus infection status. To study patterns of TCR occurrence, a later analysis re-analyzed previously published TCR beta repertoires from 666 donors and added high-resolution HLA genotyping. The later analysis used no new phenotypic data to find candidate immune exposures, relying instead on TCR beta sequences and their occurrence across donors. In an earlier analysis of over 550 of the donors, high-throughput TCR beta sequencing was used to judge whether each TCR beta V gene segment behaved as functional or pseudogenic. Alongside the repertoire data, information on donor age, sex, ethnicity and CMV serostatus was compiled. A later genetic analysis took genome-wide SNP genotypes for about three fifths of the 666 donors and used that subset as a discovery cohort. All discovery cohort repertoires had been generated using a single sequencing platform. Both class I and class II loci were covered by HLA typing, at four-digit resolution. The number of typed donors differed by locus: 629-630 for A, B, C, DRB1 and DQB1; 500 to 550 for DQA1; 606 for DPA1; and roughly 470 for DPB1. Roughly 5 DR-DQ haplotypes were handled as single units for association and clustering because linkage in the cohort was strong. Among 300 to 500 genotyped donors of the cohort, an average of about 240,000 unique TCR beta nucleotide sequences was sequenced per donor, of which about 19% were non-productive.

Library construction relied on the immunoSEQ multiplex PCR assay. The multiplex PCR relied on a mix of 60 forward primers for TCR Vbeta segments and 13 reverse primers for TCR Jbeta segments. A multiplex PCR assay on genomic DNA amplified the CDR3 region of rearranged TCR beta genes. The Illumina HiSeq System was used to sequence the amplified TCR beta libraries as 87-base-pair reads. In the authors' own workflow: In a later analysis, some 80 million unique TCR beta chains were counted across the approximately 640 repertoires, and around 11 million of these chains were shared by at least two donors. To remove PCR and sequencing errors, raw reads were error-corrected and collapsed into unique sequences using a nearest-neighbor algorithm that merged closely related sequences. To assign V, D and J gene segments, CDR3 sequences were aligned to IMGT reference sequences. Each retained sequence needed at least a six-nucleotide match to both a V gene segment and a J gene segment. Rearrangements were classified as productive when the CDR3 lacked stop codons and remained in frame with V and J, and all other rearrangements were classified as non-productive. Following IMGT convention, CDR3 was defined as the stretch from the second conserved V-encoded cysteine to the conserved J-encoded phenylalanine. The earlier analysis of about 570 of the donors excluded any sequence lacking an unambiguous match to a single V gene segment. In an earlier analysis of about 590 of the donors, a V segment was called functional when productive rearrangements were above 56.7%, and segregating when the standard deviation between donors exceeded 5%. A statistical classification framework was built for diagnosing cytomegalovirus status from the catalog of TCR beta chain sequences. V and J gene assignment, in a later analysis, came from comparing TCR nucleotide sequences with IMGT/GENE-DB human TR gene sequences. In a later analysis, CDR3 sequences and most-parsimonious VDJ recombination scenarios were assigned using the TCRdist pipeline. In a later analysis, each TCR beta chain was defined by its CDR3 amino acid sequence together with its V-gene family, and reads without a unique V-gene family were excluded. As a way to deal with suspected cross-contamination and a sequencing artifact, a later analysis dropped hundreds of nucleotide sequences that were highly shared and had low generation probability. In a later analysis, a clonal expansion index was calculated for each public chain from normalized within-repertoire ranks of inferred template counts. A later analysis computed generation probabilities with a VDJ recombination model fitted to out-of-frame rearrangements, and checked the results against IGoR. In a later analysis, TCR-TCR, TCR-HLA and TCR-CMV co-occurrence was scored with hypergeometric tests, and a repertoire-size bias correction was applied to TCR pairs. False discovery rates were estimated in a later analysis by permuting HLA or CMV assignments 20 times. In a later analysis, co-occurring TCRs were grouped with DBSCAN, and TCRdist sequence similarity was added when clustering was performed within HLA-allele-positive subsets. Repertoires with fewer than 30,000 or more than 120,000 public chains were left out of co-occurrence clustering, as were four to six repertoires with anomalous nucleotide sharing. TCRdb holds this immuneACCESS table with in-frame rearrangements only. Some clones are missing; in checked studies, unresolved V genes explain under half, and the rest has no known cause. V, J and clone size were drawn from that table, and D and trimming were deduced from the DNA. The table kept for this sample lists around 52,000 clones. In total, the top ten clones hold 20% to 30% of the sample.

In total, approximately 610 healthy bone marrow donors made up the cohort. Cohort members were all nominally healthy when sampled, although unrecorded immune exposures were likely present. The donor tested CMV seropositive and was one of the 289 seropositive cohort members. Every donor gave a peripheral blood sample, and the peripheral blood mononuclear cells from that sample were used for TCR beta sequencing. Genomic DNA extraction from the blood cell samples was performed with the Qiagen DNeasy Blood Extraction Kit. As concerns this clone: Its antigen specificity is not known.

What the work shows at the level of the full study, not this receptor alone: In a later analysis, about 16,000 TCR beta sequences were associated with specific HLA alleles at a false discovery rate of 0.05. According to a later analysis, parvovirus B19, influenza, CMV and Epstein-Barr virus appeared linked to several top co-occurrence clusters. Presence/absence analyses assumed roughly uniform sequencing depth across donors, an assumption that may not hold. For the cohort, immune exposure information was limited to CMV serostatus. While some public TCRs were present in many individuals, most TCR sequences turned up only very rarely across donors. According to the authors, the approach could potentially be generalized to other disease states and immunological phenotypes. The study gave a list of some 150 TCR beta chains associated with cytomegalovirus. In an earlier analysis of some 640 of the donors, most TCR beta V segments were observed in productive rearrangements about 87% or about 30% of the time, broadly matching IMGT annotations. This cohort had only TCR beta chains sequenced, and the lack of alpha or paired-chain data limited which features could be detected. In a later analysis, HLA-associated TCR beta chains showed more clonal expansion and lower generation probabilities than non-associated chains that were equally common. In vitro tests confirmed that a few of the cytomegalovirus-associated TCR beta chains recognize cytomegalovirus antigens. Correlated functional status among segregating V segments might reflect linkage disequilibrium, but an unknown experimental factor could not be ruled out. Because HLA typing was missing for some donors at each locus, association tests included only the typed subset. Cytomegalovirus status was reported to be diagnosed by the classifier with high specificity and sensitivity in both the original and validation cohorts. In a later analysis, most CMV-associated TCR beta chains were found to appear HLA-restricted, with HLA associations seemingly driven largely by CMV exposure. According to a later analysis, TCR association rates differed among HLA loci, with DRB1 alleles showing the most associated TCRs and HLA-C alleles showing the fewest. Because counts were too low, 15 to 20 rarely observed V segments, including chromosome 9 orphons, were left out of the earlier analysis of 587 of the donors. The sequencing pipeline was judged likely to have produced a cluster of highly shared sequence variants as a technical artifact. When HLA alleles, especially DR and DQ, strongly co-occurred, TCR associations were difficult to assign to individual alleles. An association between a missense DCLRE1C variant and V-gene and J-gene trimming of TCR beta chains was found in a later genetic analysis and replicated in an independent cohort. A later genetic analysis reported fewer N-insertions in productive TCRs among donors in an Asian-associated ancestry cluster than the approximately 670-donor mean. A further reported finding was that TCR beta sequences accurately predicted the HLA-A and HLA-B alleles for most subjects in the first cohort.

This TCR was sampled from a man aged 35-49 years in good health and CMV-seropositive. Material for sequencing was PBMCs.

The CDR3 protein: CAIGQNSYNSPLHF. The sequenced DNA is TGTGCCATAGGACAGAACTCCTATAATTCACCCCTCCACTTT. Recombination linked TRBV6-6 to TRBJ1-6, with a weak D call of TRBD1 (6 bases match). Per the germline V gene (reference sequence), MNHNY is the CDR1 and SVGAGI is the CDR2. The V and J ends are trimmed by 10 bases and 0 bases, leaving 10 bases between them. The cysteine opens and the phenylalanine closes a CDR3 of 14 amino acids. The only DNA kept is the CDR3, 42 bases in frame from the first base.